The 29 T cell receptor beta chains below all came from one sample that was sequenced in a study of T cell repertoires in cytomegalovirus infection. TCRdb analysed the reads with MiXCR anew, one entry per CDR3 protein. The sample lists roughly 100,000 distinct CDR3 sequences, more than 15% seen once, with approximately 8% in the top ten. Sequencing used PBMCs. These receptor sequences come from a human donor in good health (CMV status not recorded). Some clones in this sample may be carry-over from other donors' samples.

This clonotype was detected ten times or more. The chain carries TRBV7-2 and TRBJ2-3; the D gene is possibly TRBD2 (6 bases). Looked up from germline, CDR1 is SGHTA and CDR2 is FQGNSA. Trimming cost V 4 bases and J 0 bases, with 14 bases left between them. The CDR3 is 16 residues long. The CDR3: CASSSMRGPSTDTQYF. CDR3 nucleotides: TGTGCCAGCAGCTCTATGCGGGGACCAAGCACAGATACGCAGTATTTT.

The chain joins TRBV25-1 to TRBJ1-4; the D is unclear. Trimming removed 8 bases at V and 4 bases at J, with 14 bases between. The CDR3 is 14 amino acids. CDR1 is MGHDK and CDR2 is SYGVNS in the germline V gene. CDR3 sequence: CASGVTGINEKLFF. Written as DNA, the CDR3 is TGTGCCAGCGGTGTTACCGGGATTAATGAAAAACTGTTTTTT.

With regard to this clonotype: This clone may be a read error of a much larger clone one base away. DNA of the CDR3: TGTGCCATCAGCTTAGCGGGCAGCTCCTATAATTCACCCCTCCACTTT. Its protein is CAISLAGSSYNSPLHF. This rearrangement joins TRBV7-2 to TRBJ1-6; D is undetermined. CDR1 is SGHTA, CDR2 FQGNSA, per germline. The CDR3 spans 16 residues.

In this sample, this clonotype turned up a few times. The rearrangement joins TRBV29-1 to TRBJ2-6, with D unresolved. Germline CDR1 and CDR2: SQVTM and ANQGSEA. The V gene lost 6 bases and the J gene lost 0 bases, with 6 bases spanning the gap. The CDR3 consists of 13 residues. Written as DNA, the CDR3 is TGCAGCGTCCAGTACTCTGGGGCCAACGTCCTGACTTTC. The encoded protein is CSVQYSGANVLTF.

CDR3 sequence (DNA): TGTGCCAGCAGCTTGTCTGGGGAAACTGAAGCTTTCTTT. Translation gives CASSLSGETEAFF. The J gene is TRBJ1-1, the V gene TRBV5-5; no reliable D call. This CDR3 has 13 amino acids. Germline CDR1 SGHKS, CDR2 YYEKEE (reference sequence). V was clipped by 1 base and J by 5 bases, with 9 bases between them.

The rearrangement joins TRBV5-5 to TRBJ2-5; D is uncertain. CDR3 size: 17 residues. The V gene's germline CDR1 is SGHKS and CDR2 YYEKEE (reference sequence). V gave up 4 bases and J gave up 7 bases, with 26 bases separating them. CDR3 sequence: CASSGEGSRRVGLTQYF. The CDR3 DNA reads TGTGCCAGCAGCGGAGAAGGGTCACGCCGAGTCGGTTTGACCCAGTACTTC.

The gene calls are TRBV20-1 and TRBJ2-7; no reliable D call. V was cut by 2 bases and J by 1 base, with 12 bases left in between. Germline CDR1 is DFQATT and CDR2 is SNEGSKA (reference sequence). This CDR3 region has 14 residues. The CDR3 DNA sequence: TGCAGTGCTAGAATCCTAGGGATGTCCTACGAGCAGTACTTC. It yields the protein CSARILGMSYEQYF.

In this sample, this clonotype turned up many times. This rearrangement joins TRBV7-2 to TRBJ1-1; no clear D gene. The CDR3 has 15 amino acids. Trimming left V 2 bases short and J 0 bases short, with 10 bases between. CDR1 is SGHTA and CDR2 is FQGNSA in the germline V gene. CDR3 in DNA: TGTGCCAGCAGCTTACGTACCAGACTGAACACTGAAGCTTTCTTT. It translates to CASSLRTRLNTEAFF.

Many counts were recorded for this clonotype. The V gene is TRBV10-3, the J gene TRBJ1-1; D may be TRBD1 (5 bases). CDR1 and CDR2 from the germline V gene are ENHRY and SYGVKD. V lost 6 bases and J lost 3, with 11 bases in between. The CDR3 is 13 amino acids. DNA of the CDR3: TGTGCCATCAGCAGGGTACGGGACACTGAAGCTTTCTTT. This translates into CAISRVRDTEAFF.

Ten or more counts support this clonotype. The chain has TRBV6-2 or TRBV6-3 and TRBJ2-7, with 7 bases identical to TRBD1. J lost 7 bases, V lost 2 bases, and 11 bases had no gene match. Germline CDR1 MNHEY, CDR2 SVGEGT. The CDR3 length is 15 residues. CDR3 coding DNA: TGTGCCAGCAGTTACCCGGGGACAGCCAGAGGGGAGCAGTACTTC. Translated: CASSYPGTARGEQYF.

This clonotype has a handful of counts. V and J are TRBV10-3 and TRBJ2-1; 11 bases agree with TRBD1. Trimming cost V 4 bases and J 7 bases; bases outside gene matches: 3. There are 14 residues in the CDR3. Germline CDR1 reads ENHRY; CDR2 reads SYGVKD. CDR3 DNA: TGTGCCATCAGTGGTGGGACAGGGGGGAATGAGCAGTTCTTC. Its translation is CAISGGTGGNEQFF.

This clonotype occurred a few times. The rearrangement uses TRBV3-1 and TRBJ2-7; the D is unclear. The germline V gene has CDR1 LGHDT and CDR2 YNNKEL (reference sequence). V was cut by 3 bases and J by 6 bases, with 6 bases left in between. The CDR3 is made up of 11 amino acids. The CDR3 sequence is CASSQESEQYF. The CDR3, as DNA: TGTGCCAGCAGCCAGGAAAGCGAGCAGTACTTC.

This clonotype showed up many times. This chain connects TRBV6-5 to TRBJ1-2, with D maybe TRBD1 (6 bases). Germline V CDR1 and CDR2: MNHEY, SVGAGI. V was shortened by 0 bases and J by 4 bases, with 15 bases between the two germline ends. This CDR3 spans 16 amino acids. Here the CDR3 DNA reads TGTGCCAGCAGTTACTCGATAACAGGGAATGGCTATGGCTACACCTTC. Its protein is CASSYSITGNGYGYTF.

In DNA, the CDR3 is TGCAGCGCGTACTCGTCCTATGGCTACACCTTC. This gives the protein CSAYSSYGYTF. The chain recombines TRBV29-1 with TRBJ1-2; D not certain. V gave up 7 bases and J gave up 4 bases, with 10 bases separating them. Germline values: CDR1 SQVTM, CDR2 ANQGSEA. CDR3 length equals 11 residues.

This clonotype was detected only a few times. This sequence joins TRBV18 and TRBJ2-5; tentatively, D is TRBD1 (5 bases). Trimming left V 3 bases short and J 5 bases short, with 13 bases between. Per germline, CDR1 KGHSH and CDR2 LQKENI. This CDR3 region has 14 residues. The CDR3 loop is CASSPWGSSETQYF. In nucleotides, the CDR3 is TGTGCCAGCTCACCTTGGGGCTCTTCGGAGACCCAGTACTTC.

To note about this clonotype: A much more abundant neighbour one base away suggests this may be a read error. This sequence joins TRBV7-2 and TRBJ2-2; D call uncertain. CDR3 length: 14 amino acids. Germline V lookup: CDR1 SGHTA, CDR2 FQGNSA. CDR3 protein: CASSLVGNSGELFF. The CDR3 nucleotides read TGTGCCAGCAGCTTAGTGGGGAACAGCGGGGAGCTGTTTTTT.

This clonotype has at least ten counts. The chain links TRBV7-2 to TRBJ2-4; D may be TRBD1 or TRBD2 (6 bases each). CDR3 size: 13 residues. Germline assignment: CDR1 SGHTA and CDR2 FQGNSA. V shed 5 bases and J shed 10 bases, with 15 bases lying between them. CDR3 sequence: CASSLGGLGIQYF. In nucleotides, the CDR3 is TGTGCCAGCAGCCTAGGGGGGCTTGGAATTCAGTACTTC. The variable domain in full, completed from reference TRBV7-2 and TRBJ2-4, reads GAGVSQSPSNKVTEKGKDVELRCDPISGHTALYWYRQSLGQGLEFLIYFQGNSAPDKSGLPSDRFSAERTGGSVSTLTIQRTQQEDSAVYLCASSLGGLGIQYFGAGTRLSVL.

The rearrangement uses TRBV4-2 and TRBJ2-2; D is undetermined. CDR3 length equals 15 residues. Trimming left V 2 bases short and J 1 base short, with 8 bases between. Germline V gives CDR1 LGHNA, CDR2 YNFKEQ. CDR3 DNA: TGTGCCAGCAGCCAAAAGCTGCTGAACACCGGGGAGCTGTTTTTT. Amino acids: CASSQKLLNTGELFF.

This clonotype has only a few counts. The genes are TRBV5-1 and TRBJ2-5; D possibly corresponds to TRBD1 (5 bases). CDR1 is SGHRS and CDR2 is YFSETQ in the germline V gene. The V gene lost 4 bases and the J gene lost 5 bases, with 21 bases spanning the gap. CDR3 length: 16 amino acids. CDR3 nucleotides: TGCGCCAGCAGCGCCTCGACAGCCGATATGGGGGAGACCCAGTACTTC. Protein: CASSASTADMGETQYF.

The chain is built from TRBV15 and TRBJ1-1; a possible D gene is TRBD1 (5 bases). Trimming took off 8 bases at V and 1 base at J, with 11 bases between the two ends. This CDR3 has 13 amino acids. CDR1 is LNHNV, CDR2 YYDKDF, per germline (reference sequence). CDR3 sequence (DNA): TGTGCCACCGAAACAGGCCAGAACACTGAAGCTTTCTTT. Amino acids: CATETGQNTEAFF.

This clonotype was counted many times. The genes are TRBV7-2 and TRBJ1-1; D unresolved. Looked up from germline, CDR1 is SGHTA and CDR2 is FQGNSA. CDR3 size: 12 residues. Trimming pared 3 bases from V and 8 bases from J, leaving 10 bases between. In DNA, the CDR3 is TGTGCCAGCAGCTTCCAGAGTTGGGAAGCTTTCTTT. It translates to CASSFQSWEAFF.

The chain employs TRBV19 and TRBJ2-7; 9 bases map to TRBD1. Trimming took 5 bases from V and 6 from J; bases not matched to a gene: 11. This CDR3 has 15 residues. The germline V gene has CDR1 LNHDA and CDR2 SQIVND (reference sequence). CDR3 amino acids: CASSESHPDRGEQYF. The CDR3 DNA sequence: TGTGCCAGTAGTGAGAGTCATCCGGACAGGGGCGAGCAGTACTTC.

CDR3 nucleotide sequence: TGTGCCAGCAGGAGCAGAGCGAACACCGGGGAGCTGTTTTTT. It codes for CASRSRANTGELFF. This chain uses TRBV28 with TRBJ2-2, with D uncertain. The CDR3 has 14 residues. Germline-derived CDR1 and CDR2 are MDHEN and SYDVKM. The V gene lost 6 bases and the J gene lost 0 bases, with 8 bases spanning the gap.

This clonotype came up a few times. The CDR3: CSAEYRGVHYGYTF. Here the CDR3 DNA reads TGCAGTGCTGAATACAGGGGTGTGCACTATGGCTACACCTTC. This sequence joins TRBV20-1 and TRBJ1-2; 7 bases are shared with TRBD1. Germline CDR1 DFQATT, CDR2 SNEGSKA (reference sequence). The trim removed 5 bases at V and 3 bases at J, leaving 9 bases unmatched. The CDR3 loop spans 14 amino acids.

This clonotype was seen many times. The J gene is TRBJ2-5, the V gene TRBV28; possibly TRBD1 or TRBD2 for D (5 bases each). In germline, CDR1 is MDHEN, CDR2 SYDVKM. V was pared by 6 bases and J by 4 bases, with 18 bases between. CDR3 size: 15 residues. CDR3 protein: CASSPPPSGRETQYF. Written as DNA, the CDR3 is TGTGCCAGCAGCCCACCACCCTCGGGGCGAGAGACCCAGTACTTC.

In its sample, this clonotype was seen a few times. V usage is TRBV10-3 and J usage is TRBJ2-1, with 8 bases that match TRBD1. In germline, CDR1 is ENHRY, CDR2 SYGVKD. This CDR3 has 13 amino acids. After removal of 3 bases from V and 12 bases from J, the junction contained 7 bases not matched to a gene. The CDR3: CAISELQGAGQFF. The CDR3 nucleotides are TGTGCCATCAGTGAACTTCAGGGGGCAGGGCAGTTCTTC.

The rearrangement uses TRBV10-3 and TRBJ2-1; D ambiguous. This CDR3 spans 12 amino acids. CDR1 is ENHRY, CDR2 SYGVKD, per germline. Trimming stripped 6 bases from V and 5 bases from J, with 8 bases between. The CDR3 bases are TGTGCCATCAGCATTCAAAACAATGAGCAGTTCTTC. Translation: CAISIQNNEQFF.

The chain couples TRBV6-4 to TRBJ2-3, with a tentative D call TRBD1 (6 bases). V was clipped by 5 bases and J by 2 bases, with 14 bases between them. Germline CDR1 reads MRHNA; CDR2 reads SNTAGT. The CDR3 consists of 15 residues. CDR3 DNA sequence: TGTGCCAGCAGTATCGGCACAGGGCCCACAGATACGCAGTATTTT. Translated: CASSIGTGPTDTQYF.

The chain recombines TRBV28 with TRBJ1-5, with 9 bases lining up with TRBD1. Trimming removed 6 bases from V and 5 bases from J; junction bases left unmatched: 8. This CDR3 has 15 amino acids. CDR1 is MDHEN, CDR2 SYDVKM, per germline. CDR3 DNA: TGTGCCAGCAGACTACAGGGGGCCTTCGATCAGCCCCAGCATTTT. It codes for CASRLQGAFDQPQHF.